This TCR beta chain stems from a study of response to subunit inactivated influenza vaccine. Findings of the study overall: Each seasonal influenza vaccination, the authors suggested, recruits few new T cells.

V lost 5 bases, J lost 8 bases, and 17 bases stayed unmatched. Germline V gene data show CDR1 as SGHTA and CDR2 as FQGNSA. This CDR3 contains 17 residues. One entry per CDR3 protein results from TCRdb running MiXCR on the RT-PCR reads. In the table there are hundreds of thousands of distinct CDR3 sequences, 14% of which are singletons. Comments on this clonotype: Its antigen is as yet unknown.

The TCR comes from a man aged 45-65 years who received an inactivated influenza vaccine. V usage is TRBV7-2 and J usage is TRBJ2-4; 8 nucleotides align to TRBD2. Sequencing used PBMCs from blood, obtained approximately 15 days before vaccination. The CDR3 DNA sequence: TGTGCCAGCAGCCCCCCCCCGGGGGGGCTTGGGGGACACATTCAGTACTTC. Protein product: CASSPPPGGLGGHIQYF.